These 8 T cell receptor beta chains originate from one sample sequenced in a study of early T cells in non-severe SARS-CoV-2 infection. In TCRdb, the 5' RACE reads were re-called with MiXCR into one record per CDR3 protein. In the table there are about 40,000 distinct CDR3 sequences, 5.4% of which are singletons. The sample here was whole blood, taken at baseline. These receptors were taken from an adult who was a healthcare worker with PCR-confirmed SARS-CoV-2 infection or an uninfected control (not recorded which).

This clonotype came up many times. The chain couples TRBV7-2 to TRBJ2-7; TRBD2 matches 10 bases. There are 15 residues in the CDR3. The V gene's germline CDR1 is SGHTA and CDR2 FQGNSA. V was clipped by 2 bases and J by 3 bases; unmatched bases: 4. CDR3 DNA: TGTGCCAGCAGCTTATCTAGCGGGAGCGTCTACGAGCAGTACTTC. It codes for CASSLSSGSVYEQYF.

The chain uses TRBV5-4 and TRBJ1-3; possible D gene TRBD1, 5 bases. Trimming left V 0 bases short and J 2 bases short, with 6 bases between. In germline, CDR1 is SGHNT, CDR2 YYREEE (reference sequence). The CDR3 is made up of 14 amino acids. DNA of the CDR3: TGTGCCAGCAGCTTGGAGACAGCTGGAAACACCATATATTTT. Residues: CASSLETAGNTIYF.

This clonotype has ten or more counts. The gene calls are TRBV27 and TRBJ2-2; D might be TRBD1 (6 bases). The CDR3 is 16 residues long. The germline V gene encodes CDR1 MNHEY and CDR2 SMNVEV (reference sequence). The V end lost 2 bases, the J end lost 4 bases, and 14 bases lay between the germline ends. This CDR3 is CASSLAHREITGELFF. CDR3 DNA: TGTGCCAGCAGTTTAGCGCACAGGGAGATCACCGGGGAGCTGTTTTTT.

This clonotype appeared many times. This chain uses TRBV12-3 or TRBV12-4 with TRBJ1-5; D gene unclear. Trimming stripped 1 base from V and 3 bases from J, with 7 bases between. The CDR3 is 14 amino acids. The CDR3 region is CASSLEAYNQPQHF. CDR3 sequence (DNA): TGTGCCAGCAGTTTAGAGGCGTACAATCAGCCCCAGCATTTT.

This clonotype has ten or more counts. This chain's CDR3 is CASSTLKAGPYNEQFF. CDR3 DNA sequence: TGTGCCAGCAGCACCTTAAAAGCGGGCCCCTACAATGAGCAGTTCTTC. The rearrangement uses TRBV6-5 and TRBJ2-1; D might be TRBD2 (6 bases). This CDR3 contains 16 residues. Per germline, CDR1 MNHEY and CDR2 SVGAGI. Trimming left V 6 bases short and J 2 bases short, with 17 bases between.

Comments on this clonotype: A much larger clone lies one base from this, so it may be a read error. This sequence joins TRBV2 and TRBJ2-1; no firm D call. CDR3 length: 15 amino acids. Per germline, CDR1 SNHLY and CDR2 FYNNEI. V was cut by 0 bases and J by 2 bases, with 8 bases left in between. CDR3 region: CASSEAVGAYNEQFF. The CDR3 region has the DNA TGTGCCAGCAGTGAAGCGGTGGGCGCCTACAATGAGCAGTTCTTC.

This clonotype was detected ten times or more. J is TRBJ2-1 and V is TRBV27; no reliable D call. Germline CDR1 reads MNHEY; CDR2 reads SMNVEV (reference sequence). The CDR3 totals 16 residues. V lost 4 bases and J lost 1, with 14 bases in between. CDR3 bases: TGTGCCAGCAGTTCCCTTTTGGAGAGGTCCTACAATGAGCAGTTCTTC. It specifies CASSSLLERSYNEQFF.

This clonotype was picked up many times. The CDR3 region is CASMGELFF. CDR3 nucleotides: TGTGCTAGTATGGGGGAGCTGTTTTTT. The chain employs TRBV12-5 and TRBJ2-2; D gene unclear. Germline assignment: CDR1 LGHNT and CDR2 FRNRAP. Between the trimmed V and J ends, which lost 8 bases and 8 bases, there was a span of 3 bases. The CDR3 is made up of 9 amino acids.